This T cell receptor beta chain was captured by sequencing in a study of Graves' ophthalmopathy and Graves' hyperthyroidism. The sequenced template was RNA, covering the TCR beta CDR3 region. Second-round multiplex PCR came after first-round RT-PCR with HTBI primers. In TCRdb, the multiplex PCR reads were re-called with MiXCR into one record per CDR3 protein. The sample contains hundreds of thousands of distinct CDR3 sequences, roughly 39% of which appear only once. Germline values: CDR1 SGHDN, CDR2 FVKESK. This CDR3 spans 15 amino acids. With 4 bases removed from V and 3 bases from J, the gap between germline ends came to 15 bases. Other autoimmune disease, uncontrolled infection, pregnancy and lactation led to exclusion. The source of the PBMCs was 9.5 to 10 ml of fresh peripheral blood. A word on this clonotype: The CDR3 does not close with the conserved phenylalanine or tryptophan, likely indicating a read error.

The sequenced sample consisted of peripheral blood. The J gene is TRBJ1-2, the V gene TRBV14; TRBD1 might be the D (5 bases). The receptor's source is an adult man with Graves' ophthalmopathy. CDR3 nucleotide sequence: TGTGCCAGCAGCCCGAAGGGGAAAAGGGACTATGGCTACACCATC. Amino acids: CASSPKGKRDYGYTI.